Listed below are T cell receptor beta chains from one sample, sequenced in a study of shared clonotypes between healthy human individuals. Measured with immunoSEQ multiplex PCR; TCRdb has only the in-frame clones, and not every one. In the table there are 950,000 to 1,100,000 clones, about three quarters of which are singletons. Sequenced sample: memory CD4+ T cells sorted from blood. These TCRs come from a man younger than 35 in good health. CDR3s include the opening cysteine and the closing phenylalanine or tryptophan. Fields, in order: clone size, V gene, D gene, J gene, CDR3 protein, CDR3 DNA. D genes are given only for firm matches. Not all rows give a size; the values are once, few, many and, for expanded clones, a class.

-	TRBV30	-	TRBJ2-2	CACQNRENTGELFF	TGTGCCTGCCAAAACCGGGAAAACACCGGGGAGCTGTTTTTT
-	TRBV9	-	TRBJ1-2	CASSENRDLAF	TGTGCCAGCAGCGAGAACCGGGACCTAGCCTTC
-	TRBV30	-	TRBJ2-4	CASTGLGGKENIQYF	TGTGCCTCCACAGGGTTGGGGGGGAAGGAAAACATTCAGTACTTC
-	TRBV30	TRBD1	TRBJ2-5	CAWSLSTGVETQYF	TGTGCCTGGAGCCTATCGACAGGGGTGGAGACCCAGTACTTC
-	TRBV4-3	-	TRBJ2-3	CASSQATGADTQYF	TGCGCCAGCAGCCAAGCCACCGGCGCAGATACGCAGTATTTT
few	TRBV6-6	TRBD2	TRBJ2-7	CASSPGTSEIEQYF	TGTGCCAGCAGTCCCGGGACTAGCGAGATCGAGCAGTACTTC
-	TRBV7-2	-	TRBJ2-1	CASSPPGEQFF	TGTGCCAGCAGCCCCCCTGGAGAGCAGTTCTTC
-	TRBV19	TRBD1	TRBJ2-3	CASSTVGQGGTDTQYF	TGTGCCAGTAGTACTGTAGGACAGGGTGGAACAGATACGCAGTATTTT
many	TRBV6-1	-	TRBJ2-7	CASSEMVEQYF	TGTGCCAGCAGTGAAATGGTCGAGCAGTACTTC
-	TRBV5-1	-	TRBJ1-2	CASRSIGGGLTNYGYTF	TGCGCCAGTCGAAGTATAGGGGGTGGCCTCACAAACTATGGCTACACCTTC
-	TRBV10-2	-	TRBJ1-2	CASSDTTNYGYTF	TGCGCCAGCAGTGACACCACTAACTATGGCTACACCTTC
-	TRBV7-2	-	TRBJ1-1	CASTPDTEAFF	TGTGCCAGCACCCCAGACACTGAAGCTTTCTTT
-	TRBV18	-	TRBJ2-1	CASSPVRDEQFF	TGTGCCAGCTCACCGGTAAGGGATGAGCAGTTCTTC
few	TRBV9	-	TRBJ2-2	CASERFAGELFF	TGTGCCAGTGAGAGGTTCGCCGGGGAGCTGTTTTTT
-	TRBV6-5	-	TRBJ1-1	CASRDLARGAFF	TGTGCCAGCAGGGATCTCGCCCGAGGGGCTTTCTTT
-	TRBV6-5	-	TRBJ2-7	CASRIQETSYEQYF	TGTGCCAGCAGGATACAGGAGACCTCCTACGAGCAGTACTTC
-	TRBV18	-	TRBJ2-2	CASSQVGLNTGELFF	TGTGCCAGCTCACAAGTGGGCCTGAACACCGGGGAGCTGTTTTTT
-	TRBV7-2	TRBD1	TRBJ1-1	CASSTRDRISAFF	TGTGCCAGCAGCACCCGGGACAGGATTTCAGCTTTCTTT
-	TRBV10-3	TRBD1	TRBJ1-1	CAISEPGGMNTEAFF	TGTGCCATCAGTGAGCCAGGGGGAATGAACACTGAAGCTTTCTTT
many	TRBV9	-	TRBJ2-3	CASSAEDTQYF	TGTGCCAGCAGCGCCGAAGATACGCAGTATTTT
-	TRBV5-4	-	TRBJ2-7	CASSLDPATYEQYF	TGTGCCAGCAGCTTGGACCCAGCGACCTACGAGCAGTACTTC
-	TRBV10-3	-	TRBJ2-3	CAISESGWGDTQYF	TGTGCCATCAGTGAGTCGGGGTGGGGAGATACGCAGTATTTT
-	TRBV7-8	-	TRBJ2-1	CASSSGGQGALFF	TGTGCCAGCAGCTCTGGCGGCCAAGGGGCGTTATTCTTC
-	TRBV5-1	TRBD1	TRBJ2-7	CASSLAVGTGFYEQYF	TGCGCCAGCAGCTTGGCAGTGGGGACAGGGTTCTACGAGCAGTACTTC
-	TRBV7-3	-	TRBJ1-5	CASSLRGQIPNQPQHF	TGTGCCAGCAGCTTAAGAGGGCAAATCCCCAATCAGCCCCAGCATTTT
-	TRBV2	TRBD2	TRBJ2-5	CASTRTREETQYF	TGTGCCAGCACCAGGACTAGGGAAGAGACCCAGTACTTC
-	TRBV28	-	TRBJ1-2	CASSSGRVYGYTF	TGTGCCAGCAGTTCCGGGAGGGTCTATGGCTACACCTTC
-	TRBV7-2	TRBD1	TRBJ1-2	CASSRSNPGGGVHF	TGTGCCAGCAGCAGATCAAACCCAGGGGGTGGGGTGCACTTC
-	TRBV19	-	TRBJ2-6	CASSSRVSGANVLTF	TGTGCCAGTAGTTCCAGGGTTTCTGGGGCCAACGTCCTGACTTTC
-	TRBV11-2	-	TRBJ1-1	CASSSRRGVMNTEAFF	TGTGCCAGCAGCTCCAGACGGGGAGTCATGAACACTGAAGCTTTCTTT
-	TRBV23-1	-	TRBJ2-7	CASSQPSPGSYEQYF	TGCGCCAGCAGTCAACCCTCCCCTGGCTCCTACGAGCAGTACTTC
few	TRBV5-6	-	TRBJ1-5	CASSDTAFSNQPQHF	TGTGCCAGCAGCGATACAGCCTTTAGCAATCAGCCCCAGCATTTT
-	TRBV6-6	TRBD2	TRBJ2-7	CASSLNGRVNEQYF	TGTGCCAGCAGTCTTAACGGGAGGGTCAACGAGCAGTACTTC
-	TRBV4-1	TRBD2	TRBJ2-3	CASSQGPAGGQTQYF	TGCGCCAGCAGCCAAGGCCCAGCGGGGGGGCAAACGCAGTATTTT
-	TRBV4-1	-	TRBJ1-2	CASSQDPGPNYGYTF	TGCGCCAGCAGCCAAGACCCAGGGCCAAACTATGGCTACACCTTC
-	TRBV30	-	TRBJ1-6	CAWSRERGNSPLHF	TGTGCCTGGAGTAGGGAACGGGGGAATTCACCCCTCCACTTT
-	TRBV11-2	TRBD2	TRBJ2-5	CASSFSSGGAGETQYF	TGTGCCAGCAGCTTTTCTAGCGGGGGGGCCGGAGAGACCCAGTACTTC
many	TRBV6-1	TRBD2	TRBJ2-5	CASSEALRGGAGVVQETQYF	TGTGCCAGCAGTGAAGCGCTTCGCGGGGGGGCCGGGGTGGTCCAAGAGACCCAGTACTTC
-	TRBV5-8	-	TRBJ1-6	CASSPGFYNSPLHF	TGTGCCAGCAGTCCTGGATTTTATAATTCACCCCTCCACTTT
-	TRBV4-3	TRBD2	TRBJ2-1	CASSQEREYGEQFF	TGCGCCAGCAGCCAAGAGCGGGAGTACGGTGAGCAGTTCTTC
few	TRBV18	TRBD1	TRBJ1-1	CASSLLGQGYTEAFF	TGTGCCAGCTCACTATTGGGACAGGGGTACACTGAAGCTTTCTTT
-	TRBV5-4	-	TRBJ2-1	CASSQSWSLSQQFF	TGTGCCAGCAGCCAATCCTGGAGTCTCTCCCAGCAGTTCTTC
-	TRBV30	TRBD1	TRBJ1-2	CARRTGWAWGYTF	TGTGCCCGCAGGACAGGCTGGGCGTGGGGCTACACCTTC
-	TRBV9	-	TRBJ2-1	CASSPDYNEQFF	TGTGCCAGCAGCCCGGACTACAATGAGCAGTTCTTC
-	TRBV7-2	-	TRBJ2-5	CASSGQETQYF	TGTGCCAGCTCCGGTCAAGAGACCCAGTACTTC
-	TRBV18	-	TRBJ2-4	CASSPPQAAKNIQYF	TGTGCCAGCTCACCACCTCAGGCGGCCAAAAACATTCAGTACTTC
-	TRBV11-2	-	TRBJ2-2	CASSLDGRSTGELFF	TGTGCCAGCAGCTTAGATGGGAGGTCCACCGGGGAGCTGTTTTTT
-	TRBV2	-	TRBJ2-3	CASSEESGGASTDTQYF	TGTGCCAGCAGTGAAGAGTCGGGCGGGGCCAGCACAGATACGCAGTATTTT
-	TRBV5-6	-	TRBJ2-5	CASSLGLKETQYF	TGTGCCAGCAGCTTGGGACTAAAAGAGACCCAGTACTTC
-	TRBV7-2	TRBD2	TRBJ2-1	CASSKGLAVNNEQFF	TGTGCCAGCAGCAAAGGACTAGCGGTAAACAATGAGCAGTTCTTC
-	TRBV4-3	-	TRBJ2-5	CASSQDWGAVETQYF	TGCGCCAGCAGCCAAGACTGGGGCGCCGTAGAGACCCAGTACTTC
-	TRBV29-1	TRBD1	TRBJ1-1	CSAGTGGSFEAFF	TGCAGCGCTGGGACAGGCGGATCTTTTGAAGCTTTCTTT
few	TRBV11-2	-	TRBJ2-3	CASSLGPWDSGDTQYF	TGTGCCAGCAGCTTAGGCCCTTGGGACTCGGGCGATACGCAGTATTTT
-	TRBV28	TRBD2	TRBJ2-7	CASSPGGYEQYF	TGTGCCAGCAGCCCCGGGGGGTACGAGCAGTACTTC
-	TRBV7-9	-	TRBJ1-2	CASSLAGGYGYTF	TGTGCCAGCAGCTTAGCAGGGGGCTATGGCTACACCTTC
-	TRBV7-2	-	TRBJ1-1	CASSLGSDTEAFF	TGTGCCAGCAGCTTAGGTTCGGACACTGAAGCTTTCTTT
once	TRBV6-5	-	TRBJ2-2	CASSYSTENTGELFF	TGTGCCAGCAGTTACTCGACTGAGAACACCGGGGAGCTGTTTTTT